Listed here is a single T cell receptor beta chain. Vbeta (60) and Jbeta (13) primers were used in the PCR. Sequenced by immunoSEQ multiplex PCR; TCRdb stores in-frame clones only, minus some. Counted here are 90,000 to 100,000 clones, approximately 78% occurring once; the ten biggest clones make up roughly 0.71%. The entry originates in a study of cytomegalovirus exposure and HLA in healthy donors. Sequencing was performed on PBMCs. The TCR was taken from a woman aged 55-69 years in good health and CMV-seronegative.

CDR3 amino acids: CASSLARTGPYEQYF. DNA for the CDR3: TGTGCCAGCAGCTTAGCGAGGACAGGGCCCTACGAGCAGTACTTC. The rearrangement joins TRBV7-2 to TRBJ2-7; TRBD1 aligns across 8 bases. The CDR3 length is 15 residues. Germline-derived CDR1 and CDR2 are SGHTA and FQGNSA. V gave up 0 bases and J gave up 2 bases; unmatched junction bases: 3.